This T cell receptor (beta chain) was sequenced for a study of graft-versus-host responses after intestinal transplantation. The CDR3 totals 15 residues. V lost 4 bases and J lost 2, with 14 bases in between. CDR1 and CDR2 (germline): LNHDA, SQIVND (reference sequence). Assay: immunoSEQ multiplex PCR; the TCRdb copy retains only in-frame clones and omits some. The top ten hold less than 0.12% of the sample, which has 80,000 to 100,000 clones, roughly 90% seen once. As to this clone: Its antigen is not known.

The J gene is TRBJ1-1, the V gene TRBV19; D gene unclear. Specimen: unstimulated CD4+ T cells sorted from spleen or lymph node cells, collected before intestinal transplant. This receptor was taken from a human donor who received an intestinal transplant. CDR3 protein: CASSTRGGSNTEAFF. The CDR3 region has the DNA TGTGCCAGTAGTACGCGGGGAGGGTCTAACACTGAAGCTTTCTTT. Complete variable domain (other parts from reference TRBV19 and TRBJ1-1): DGGITQSPKYLFRKEGQNVTLSCEQNLNHDAMYWYRQDPGQGLRLIYYSQIVNDFQKGDIAEGYSVSREKKESFPLTVTSAQKNPTAFYLCASSTRGGSNTEAFFGQGTRLTVV.